Following are 24 T cell receptor beta chains from one sample sequenced in a study of blood T cells in healthy people across ages. The second PCR ran about 6 to 12 cycles with a sample-barcoded 5' primer and J-beta primers. In TCRdb, the 5' RACE reads were re-called with MiXCR into one record per CDR3 protein. The sample carries about 1.8 million distinct CDR3 sequences, less than 50% recorded once. What was sequenced was blood. The receptors originated from a woman in her forties in good health.

This chain connects TRBV12-3 or TRBV12-4 to TRBJ1-4; no clear D. Trimming removed 1 base from V and 11 bases from J, with 5 bases in between. The CDR3 covers 11 residues. CDR3 bases: TGTGCCAGCAGTTTAGGGTCGAAACTGTTTTTT. It codes for CASSLGSKLFF.

This clonotype was detected a few times. The chain couples TRBV5-6 to TRBJ2-7, with a possible D match to TRBD2 (6 bases). Gene TRBJ2-4 matches the end of the DNA better, so the J call may be wrong. This CDR3 has 14 residues. Germline CDR1 reads SGHDT; CDR2 reads YYEEEE. The CDR3 bases are TGTGCCAGCAGCTTGGCACCAGGGAGGAACATTCAGTACTTC. It yields the protein CASSLAPGRNIQYF.

This clonotype was observed once. The chain carries TRBV12-3 or TRBV12-4 and TRBJ1-5; the D is unclear. V was cut by 2 bases and J by 0 bases, with 8 bases left in between. The CDR3 sequence is 15 residues long. The CDR3 loop is CASSLRPFSNQPQHF. In DNA form, the CDR3 reads TGTGCCAGCAGTTTAAGGCCGTTTAGCAATCAGCCCCAGCATTTT.

The CDR3 DNA reads TGTGCCAGCAGTCCCCGCTTGGGGTCAGAGGCCTACGAGCAGTACTTC. Protein sequence: CASSPRLGSEAYEQYF. This chain connects TRBV11-2 to TRBJ2-7; D ambiguous. V lost 6 bases, J lost 2 bases, and 20 bases lay in between. Germline V gene lookup returns CDR1 SGHAT and CDR2 FQNNGV. The CDR3 is 16 residues long.

This clonotype occurred once. The J gene is TRBJ2-6, the V gene TRBV9; 8 nucleotides agree with TRBD1. V gave up 3 bases and J gave up 0 bases; unmatched junction bases: 5. The germline V gene has CDR1 SGDLS and CDR2 YYNGEE. The CDR3 is made up of 17 amino acids. CDR3 nucleotide sequence: TGTGCCAGCAGCGCGACAGGGGCCATCTCTGGGGCCAACGTCCTGACTTTC. It specifies CASSATGAISGANVLTF.

Turning to this clonotype: The conserved closing phenylalanine or tryptophan is absent in this CDR3, likely reflecting a read error. The V gene is TRBV4-2, the J gene TRBJ1-2; TRBD1 matches 8 bases. Germline-derived CDR1 and CDR2 are LGHNA and YNFKEQ. This CDR3 is built from 17 residues. CDR3 in amino acids: CASGQEMDRALTYGYTV. The CDR3, as DNA: TGTGCCAGCGGCCAAGAGATGGACAGGGCCCTTACATATGGCTACACCGTC.

This clonotype was observed a few times. The chain employs TRBV20-1 and TRBJ2-4; D is ambiguous. The CDR3 has 17 amino acids. V was trimmed by 0 bases and J by 0 bases, leaving 15 bases between them. The germline V gene encodes CDR1 DFQATT and CDR2 SNEGSKA (reference sequence). The CDR3 coding sequence is TGCAGTGCTAGAGACTCAAAAGGCTCCCTAGCCAAAAACATTCAGTACTTC. Translated, it gives CSARDSKGSLAKNIQYF.

In its sample, this clonotype was seen a few times. V and J are TRBV4-3 and TRBJ2-3; TRBD2 matches at 8 bases. The CDR3 spans 16 residues. Germline assignment: CDR1 LGHNA and CDR2 YSLEER. The V segment lost 0 bases and the J segment 6 bases; nucleotides outside the gene matches: 8. The CDR3 is CASSQDPSGGSDTQYF. The CDR3 bases are TGCGCCAGCAGCCAAGATCCCAGCGGGGGTAGCGATACGCAGTATTTT.

V gene TRBV20-1 combines with J gene TRBJ2-5; TRBD1 matches 9 bases. V was pared by 0 bases and J by 4 bases, with 6 bases of the junction left unmatched. This CDR3 contains 15 residues. CDR1 and CDR2 from the germline V gene are DFQATT and SNEGSKA (reference sequence). Here the CDR3 DNA reads TGCAGTGCTAGAGATTCCGGACAGGGGACAGAGACCCAGTACTTC. It codes for CSARDSGQGTETQYF.

This chain links TRBV11-1 with TRBJ2-3, with TRBD2 matching 10 bases. The CDR3 is made up of 14 amino acids. The germline V gene has CDR1 SGHAT and CDR2 FQDESV (reference sequence). V gave up 4 bases and J gave up 4 bases; unmatched junction bases: 2. CDR3 in amino acids: CASSSAGGADTQYF. The CDR3 DNA follows: TGTGCCAGCAGCTCAGCGGGAGGGGCAGATACGCAGTATTTT.

V and J are TRBV15 and TRBJ2-3; 11 bases fit TRBD2. Per germline, CDR1 LNHNV and CDR2 YYDKDF (reference sequence). This CDR3 contains 17 residues. V trimming: 1 base; J trimming: 2 bases; junction bases outside the gene matches: 5. The CDR3 region has the DNA TGTGCCACCAGCAGAGGTAGCGGGGGGGCTTACACAGATACGCAGTATTTT. It yields the protein CATSRGSGGAYTDTQYF.

Of note for this clonotype: An end of the junction does not agree with germline; a read error may underlie this. The chain employs TRBV7-2 and TRBJ2-7; D may be TRBD1 (5 bases). Germline V gene lookup returns CDR1 SGHTA and CDR2 FQGNSA. The CDR3 loop spans 14 amino acids. The CDR3 reads CASTLQDWSYEQYF. The CDR3 nucleotides read TGTGCCAGCACCTTACAGGATTGGTCCTACGAGCAGTACTTC.

This chain connects TRBV28 to TRBJ2-1; perhaps TRBD1 as D (6 bases). V was shortened by 8 bases and J by 1 base, with 15 bases between the two germline ends. The CDR3 spans 15 residues. The germline V gene has CDR1 MDHEN and CDR2 SYDVKM. The CDR3 DNA reads as TGTGCCAGCGCAGGGGAACAGCCGTCCTACAATGAGCAGTTCTTC. The encoded protein is CASAGEQPSYNEQFF.

This clonotype appeared a few times. The genes are TRBV12-3 or TRBV12-4 and TRBJ2-3; 10 positions agree with TRBD2. The junction had 3 bases not matched to a gene; V was cut back by 2 bases and J by 4 bases. This CDR3 spans 15 amino acids. The CDR3 spells CASSLQRGGPDTQYF. The CDR3 DNA reads TGTGCCAGCAGTTTACAGCGGGGGGGCCCAGATACGCAGTATTTT.

This rearrangement joins TRBV11-2 to TRBJ1-4; 9 bases map to TRBD1. V lost 4 bases to trimming and J lost 8 bases; unmatched junction nucleotides: 11. Germline loops: CDR1 SGHAT, CDR2 FQNNGV. The CDR3 is 16 amino acids. The CDR3 loop is CASSSASGTGLEKLFF. For the CDR3, the DNA is TGTGCCAGCAGCTCGGCCTCCGGGACAGGGCTGGAAAAACTGTTTTTT.

The chain uses TRBV9 and TRBJ2-4, with 9 bases lining up with TRBD1. The DNA end lines up better with TRBJ2-5; the J call may be wrong. In germline, CDR1 is SGDLS, CDR2 YYNGEE. The CDR3 loop spans 15 amino acids. CDR3 residues: CASTSQGATGETQYF. CDR3 DNA sequence: TGTGCCAGCACGTCACAGGGGGCTACGGGTGAGACCCAGTACTTC.

This clonotype has more than one count but fewer than ten. The chain recombines TRBV9 with TRBJ2-5; D possibly uses TRBD1 or TRBD2 (5 bases each). CDR3 length: 13 amino acids. The germline V and J ends were trimmed by 3 bases and 6 bases, with 12 bases remaining between them. CDR1 and CDR2 (germline): SGDLS, YYNGEE. As DNA, the CDR3 is TGTGCCAGCAGCGAGGGTCGGGGACAGACCCAGTACTTC. It translates to CASSEGRGQTQYF.

J is TRBJ2-5 and V is TRBV12-3 or TRBV12-4; 8 bases line up with TRBD2. Losses at the gene ends were 3 bases for V and 11 bases for J; bases not matched to a gene: 17. CDR3 size: 16 residues. CDR3 sequence: CASSFSPGGQHNEQYF. CDR3 bases: TGTGCCAGCAGTTTCTCGCCGGGGGGGCAACACAATGAGCAGTACTTC.

This clonotype has a handful of counts. This sequence joins TRBV7-2 and TRBJ2-7; 9 bases align to TRBD1. The J call is doubtful: the DNA matches TRBJ2-5 better. Germline loops: CDR1 SGHTA, CDR2 FQGNSA. The CDR3 loop spans 19 amino acids. This CDR3 reads CASSLGFGQGQGGGETQYF. CDR3 DNA sequence: TGTGCCAGCAGCTTAGGTTTCGGTCAGGGACAGGGTGGTGGAGAGACCCAGTACTTC.

The rearrangement joins TRBV6-1 to TRBJ1-4; D is possibly TRBD1 (6 bases). Trimming shortened V by 6 bases and J by 0 bases, and 17 bases separated the two germline ends. This CDR3 spans 17 amino acids. Per the germline V gene, CDR1 is MNHNS and CDR2 is SASEGT. Here the CDR3 reads CASSPRGALTTNEKLFF. DNA for the CDR3: TGTGCCAGCAGCCCACGGGGGGCCCTCACAACTAATGAAAAACTGTTTTTT.

V gene TRBV4-3 combines with J gene TRBJ1-1; D gene unclear. This CDR3 is built from 15 residues. The V and J ends lost 1 base and 1 base respectively, with 10 bases between them. Germline lookup yields CDR1 LGHNA and CDR2 YSLEER. The CDR3 region has the DNA TGCGCCAGCAGCCAAGTAGTGGCAGGGAACACTGAAGCTTTCTTT. Translating gives CASSQVVAGNTEAFF.

V and J are TRBV6-1 and TRBJ2-2; 10 bases line up with TRBD2. The V segment lost 4 bases and the J segment 3 bases; nucleotides outside the gene matches: 2. Germline CDR1 is MNHNS and CDR2 is SASEGT. The CDR3 consists of 15 residues. This CDR3 is CASSGTSGDTGELFF. The CDR3 nucleotides are TGTGCCAGCAGTGGAACTAGCGGGGACACCGGGGAGCTGTTTTTT.

The chain has TRBV28 and TRBJ2-3, with a weak D call TRBD1 (5 bases). V lost 5 bases and J 4 bases, leaving 16 bases between the germline ends. CDR3 length: 15 residues. CDR1 and CDR2 (germline): MDHEN, SYDVKM. Here the CDR3 reads CASSKTPRVSDTQYF. The CDR3 DNA sequence: TGTGCCAGCAGTAAGACTCCCAGGGTGTCAGATACGCAGTATTTT. Together with reference TRBV28 and TRBJ2-3, the CDR3 gives the full variable domain: DVKVTQSSRYLVKRTGEKVFLECVQDMDHENMFWYRQDPGLGLRLIYFSYDVKMKEKGDIPEGYSVSREKKERFSLILESASTNQTSMYLCASSKTPRVSDTQYFGPGTRLTVL.

The rearrangement links TRBV7-2 to TRBJ2-3, with TRBD2 matching 9 bases. Germline-derived CDR1 and CDR2 are SGHTA and FQGNSA. This CDR3 spans 17 amino acids. Losses at the gene ends were 2 bases for V and 3 bases for J; bases not matched to a gene: 9. DNA of the CDR3: TGTGCCAGCAGCTTATATGCGGGGGGGCTCTATACAGATACGCAGTATTTT. Its protein product is CASSLYAGGLYTDTQYF.